The 22 T cell receptor beta chains below come from one sample, sequenced in a study of blood T cells in healthy people across ages. Through a sample-barcoded 5' primer and a J-beta primer mix, a second PCR was run for roughly 7 to 11 cycles. Each CDR3 protein is one row after TCRdb ran MiXCR on the 5' RACE reads. The sample shows roughly 700,000 distinct CDR3 sequences, 49% of them seen only once. Specimen: blood. The receptors were gathered from a woman in her fifties or sixties in good health.

The chain joins TRBV28 to TRBJ1-2; D perhaps matches TRBD1 (6 bases). Germline V gene data show CDR1 as MDHEN and CDR2 as SYDVKM. Trimming took off 6 bases at V and 4 bases at J, with 12 bases between the two ends. The CDR3 length is 13 residues. CDR3 amino acids: CASRGGGFYGYTF. The CDR3, as DNA: TGTGCCAGCAGGGGCGGGGGCTTCTATGGCTACACCTTC.

CDR3 nucleotides: TGCAGCGTTTATGAGGGAGGAGAGACCCAGTACTTC. It is translated as CSVYEGGETQYF. The chain recombines TRBV29-1 with TRBJ2-5; tentatively, D is TRBD2 (6 bases). V dropped 5 bases and J dropped 4 bases, with 11 bases sitting between them. The CDR3 extends over 12 amino acids. CDR1 and CDR2 (germline): SQVTM, ANQGSEA.

This clonotype was observed once. The chain recombines TRBV20-1 with TRBJ2-7; 8 nucleotides agree with TRBD2. Germline V gene lookup returns CDR1 DFQATT and CDR2 SNEGSKA (reference sequence). The junction had 11 bases not matched to a gene; V was cut back by 3 bases and J by 4 bases. CDR3 size: 15 residues. Here the CDR3 reads CSARAGGAGVYEQYF. The DNA of the CDR3 is TGCAGTGCTAGGGCTGGGGGAGCGGGAGTATACGAGCAGTACTTC.

Details on this clonotype: Being one base from a much bigger clone, this may be a read error. The V gene is TRBV6-2 or TRBV6-3, the J gene TRBJ2-7; TRBD1 aligns across 7 bases. Germline V gene lookup returns CDR1 MNHEY and CDR2 SVGEGT. The V and J ends lost 5 bases and 0 bases, in that order; junction bases with no gene match: 10. The CDR3 sequence is 16 residues long. DNA of the CDR3: TGTGCCAGCAGTAACCCCGACAGGGAAAGCTCCTACGAGCAGTACTTC. Translation: CASSNPDRESSYEQYF.

This clonotype was observed a few times. Mismatch with germline at one junction end may stem from a read error. The chain has TRBV3-1 and TRBJ1-2, with D unclear. In germline, CDR1 is LGHDT, CDR2 YNNKEL (reference sequence). The CDR3 is made up of 11 amino acids. CDR3 amino acids: CASSSNFGYTF. CDR3 DNA sequence: TGTGCCAGCAGCTCAAACTTTGGCTACACCTTC.

The chain has TRBV20-1 and TRBJ2-3, with D possibly being TRBD2 (6 bases). This CDR3 is 15 amino acids long. In germline, CDR1 is DFQATT, CDR2 SNEGSKA (reference sequence). V was trimmed by 5 bases and J by 6 bases, leaving 21 bases between them. In DNA form, the CDR3 reads TGCAGTGCTGAGGCCAGTAGCGGTTGGGGGGATACGCAGTATTTT. This gives the protein CSAEASSGWGDTQYF.

This clonotype was observed a handful of times. The rearrangement joins TRBV9 to TRBJ2-3; TRBD2 agrees at 7 bases. This CDR3 comprises 14 residues. The V gene end was trimmed by 0 bases and the J gene end by 6 bases; junction bases not matched to a gene: 4. CDR1 and CDR2 (germline): SGDLS, YYNGEE. CDR3 in DNA: TGTGCCAGCAGCGTAGGAACTAGCGCGGATACGCAGTATTTT. It is translated as CASSVGTSADTQYF.

This clonotype appeared a few times. The rearrangement uses TRBV4-3 and TRBJ2-1; TRBD2 matches 9 bases. The CDR3 spans 16 residues. V trimming: 1 base; J trimming: 6 bases; junction bases outside the gene matches: 7. Germline loops: CDR1 LGHNA, CDR2 YSLEER. The CDR3 DNA is TGCGCCAGCAGCCAAGGGCGGGAGGGCCTAAGCAATGAGCAGTTCTTC. Amino acid sequence: CASSQGREGLSNEQFF.

The V and J genes are TRBV3-1 and TRBJ2-1, with a possible D match to TRBD2 (5 bases). The V and J ends lost 3 bases and 14 bases respectively, with 14 bases between them. The CDR3 spans 12 residues. Germline V gene lookup returns CDR1 LGHDT and CDR2 YNNKEL (reference sequence). The CDR3 DNA follows: TGTGCCAGCAGCCATTCGAGGGCCCTAAAGTTCTTC. It codes for CASSHSRALKFF.

This clonotype was seen just once. This sequence joins TRBV20-1 and TRBJ1-4, with 10 bases matching TRBD1. The CDR3 is 12 amino acids. CDR1 DFQATT and CDR2 SNEGSKA come from the germline V gene (reference sequence). The junction had 6 bases not matched to a gene; V was cut back by 6 bases and J by 11 bases. CDR3 nucleotides: TGCAGTGCGGCCGGACAGGGGGATAAACTGTTTTTT. It codes for CSAAGQGDKLFF.

This CDR3 is CASSRPGTSYYEQYF. The DNA of the CDR3 is TGCGCCAGCAGCCGTCCGGGGACTAGTTACTACGAGCAGTACTTC. The chain recombines TRBV4-1 with TRBJ2-7; 8 nucleotides match TRBD2. Germline values: CDR1 MGHRA, CDR2 YSYEKL. The CDR3 covers 15 residues. Unmatched junction bases numbered 8, after V lost 4 bases and J lost 3 bases.

Only a few counts were recorded for this clonotype. V and J are TRBV20-1 and TRBJ1-4, with 11 nucleotides matching TRBD1. This CDR3 spans 17 amino acids. Germline V gives CDR1 DFQATT, CDR2 SNEGSKA (reference sequence). The V segment lost 1 base and the J segment 6 bases; nucleotides outside the gene matches: 10. CDR3 in amino acids: CSARGSGTGGSYEKLFF. In nucleotides, the CDR3 is TGCAGTGCTAGAGGCTCCGGGACAGGGGGGAGTTATGAAAAACTGTTTTTT.

The V and J genes are TRBV20-1 and TRBJ2-2, with 7 bases matching TRBD1. Germline trimming cut 1 base from V and 0 bases from J; bases unmatched to any gene: 8. Germline V gene data show CDR1 as DFQATT and CDR2 as SNEGSKA (reference sequence). The CDR3 totals 17 residues. The CDR3 reads CSARANDRASNTGELFF. The CDR3 region has the DNA TGCAGTGCTAGAGCTAACGACAGGGCCTCGAACACCGGGGAGCTGTTTTTT.

This clonotype was seen more than once but under ten times. The V call is TRBV7-8, the J call TRBJ2-5, with a tentative D call TRBD1 (6 bases). The CDR3 is 14 residues long. V dropped 3 bases and J dropped 5 bases, with 13 bases sitting between them. The germline CDR1 and CDR2 sequences are SGHVS and FQNEAQ. The CDR3 spells CASSFGGARETQYF. CDR3 DNA sequence: TGTGCCAGCAGCTTTGGGGGCGCGAGGGAGACCCAGTACTTC.

This clonotype was detected a few times. The V call is TRBV12-5, the J call TRBJ2-5; tentative D call: TRBD2 (6 bases). The V gene lost 3 bases and the J gene lost 4 bases, with 9 bases spanning the gap. CDR3 length equals 13 residues. Germline CDR1 reads LGHNT; CDR2 reads FRNRAP. For the CDR3, the DNA is TGTGCTAGTGGTTTCGCGGGATCAGAGACCCAGTACTTC. Its protein product is CASGFAGSETQYF.

As DNA, the CDR3 is TGCAGTGCTACCGACAGACGGAGCACAGATACGCAGTATTTT. Translation: CSATDRRSTDTQYF. The J gene is TRBJ2-3, the V gene TRBV20-1; D might be TRBD1 (5 bases). The CDR3 is 14 amino acids. The germline gives CDR1 DFQATT, CDR2 SNEGSKA (reference sequence). With 4 bases removed from V and 0 bases from J, the gap between germline ends came to 11 bases.

This clonotype has a handful of counts. V is TRBV7-2 and J is TRBJ1-2, with TRBD1 matching 7 bases. Germline assignment: CDR1 SGHTA and CDR2 FQGNSA. V trimming: 4 bases; J trimming: 4 bases; junction bases outside the gene matches: 12. The CDR3 loop spans 16 amino acids. The CDR3 sequence is CASSSIWNRGSYGYTF. The DNA of the CDR3 is TGTGCCAGCAGCTCCATATGGAACAGGGGAAGCTATGGCTACACCTTC.

The chain is built from TRBV20-1 and TRBJ2-1; TRBD2 is a possible D gene (6 bases). Germline-derived CDR1 and CDR2 are DFQATT and SNEGSKA (reference sequence). Trimming cost V 6 bases and J 8 bases, with 17 bases left between them. The CDR3 has 13 residues. CDR3 sequence (DNA): TGCAGTGCATGGGGTGTGGGGGGATATGAGCAGTTCTTC. Translated, it gives CSAWGVGGYEQFF.

V usage is TRBV27 and J usage is TRBJ1-1; no firm D call. Germline CDR1 reads MNHEY; CDR2 reads SMNVEV (reference sequence). The CDR3 sequence is 14 residues long. The V gene lost 6 bases and the J gene lost 4 bases, with 15 bases spanning the gap. CDR3: CASRIYKVGTEAFF. For the CDR3, the DNA is TGTGCCAGCAGGATATACAAGGTGGGCACTGAAGCTTTCTTT.

This clonotype showed up just a few times. This chain joins TRBV7-2 and TRBJ2-5, with 7 bases lining up with TRBD2. The J call may be incorrect, as the DNA end agrees better with TRBJ2-7. The germline gives CDR1 SGHTA, CDR2 FQGNSA. The CDR3 has 14 amino acids. The CDR3 nucleotides are TGTGCCAGCAGCCCGACTGGGGGGGGACGCGAGCAGTACTTC. This translates into CASSPTGGGREQYF.

V usage is TRBV12-3 or TRBV12-4 and J usage is TRBJ2-1, with D hard to call. The CDR3 has 15 amino acids. V was cut by 3 bases and J by 3 bases, with 12 bases left in between. The CDR3: CASSFGRAGYNEQFF. CDR3 in DNA: TGTGCCAGCAGTTTCGGTAGGGCTGGCTACAATGAGCAGTTCTTC.

This rearrangement joins TRBV12-3 or TRBV12-4 to TRBJ2-1; 8 bases agree with TRBD2. V was pared by 5 bases and J by 5 bases, with 2 bases of the junction left unmatched. The CDR3 totals 13 residues. As DNA, the CDR3 is TGTGCCAGCAGTAAGGGACTAGACAATGAGCAGTTCTTC. This encodes CASSKGLDNEQFF.